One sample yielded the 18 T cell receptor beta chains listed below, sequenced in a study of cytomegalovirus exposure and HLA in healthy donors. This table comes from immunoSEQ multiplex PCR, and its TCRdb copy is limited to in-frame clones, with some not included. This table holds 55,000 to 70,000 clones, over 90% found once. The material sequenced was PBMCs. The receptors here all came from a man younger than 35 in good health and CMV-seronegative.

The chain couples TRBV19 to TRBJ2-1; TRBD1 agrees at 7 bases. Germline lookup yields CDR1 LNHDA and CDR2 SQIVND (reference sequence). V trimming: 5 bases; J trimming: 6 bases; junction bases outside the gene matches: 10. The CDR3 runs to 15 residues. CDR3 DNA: TGTGCCAGTAGTCTCCAGACAGGGTACCGCAATGAGCAGTTCTTC. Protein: CASSLQTGYRNEQFF.

The CDR3 DNA reads TGCGCCAGCAGGCCTCCGACACCCCTTATTAACTATGGCTACACCTTC. This codes for CASRPPTPLINYGYTF. The gene calls are TRBV5-1 and TRBJ1-2; D is unresolved. Germline V gene data show CDR1 as SGHRS and CDR2 as YFSETQ. V dropped 5 bases and J dropped 1 base, with 18 bases sitting between them. The CDR3 sequence is 16 residues long.

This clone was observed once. CDR3 sequence reads: CASSKGAGTSGTYSYEQYF. CDR3 in DNA: TGTGCCAGTAGTAAAGGGGCCGGGACTAGCGGGACATACTCCTACGAGCAGTACTTC. The V call is TRBV19, the J call TRBJ2-7; 13 bases map to TRBD2. The V gene's germline CDR1 is LNHDA and CDR2 SQIVND (reference sequence). V lost 4 bases, J lost 0 bases, and 12 bases stayed unmatched. The CDR3 has 19 residues. Drawing the rest from reference TRBV19 and TRBJ2-7, the complete variable domain is DGGITQSPKYLFRKEGQNVTLSCEQNLNHDAMYWYRQDPGQGLRLIYYSQIVNDFQKGDIAEGYSVSREKKESFPLTVTSAQKNPTAFYLCASSKGAGTSGTYSYEQYFGPGTRLTVT.

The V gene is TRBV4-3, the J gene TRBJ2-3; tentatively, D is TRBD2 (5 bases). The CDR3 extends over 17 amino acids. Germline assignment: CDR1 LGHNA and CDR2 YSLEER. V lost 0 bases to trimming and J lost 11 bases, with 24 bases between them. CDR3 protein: CASSQEVLGEEVGKQYF. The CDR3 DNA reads TGCGCCAGCAGCCAAGAAGTCTTAGGTGAGGAGGTGGGGAAGCAGTATTTT.

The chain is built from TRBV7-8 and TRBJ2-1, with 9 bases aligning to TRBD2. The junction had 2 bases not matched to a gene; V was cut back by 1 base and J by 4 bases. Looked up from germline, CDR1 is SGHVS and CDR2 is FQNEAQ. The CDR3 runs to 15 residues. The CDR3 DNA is TGTGCCAGCAGCTTAGGACTAGCGGCATACAATGAGCAGTTCTTC. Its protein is CASSLGLAAYNEQFF.

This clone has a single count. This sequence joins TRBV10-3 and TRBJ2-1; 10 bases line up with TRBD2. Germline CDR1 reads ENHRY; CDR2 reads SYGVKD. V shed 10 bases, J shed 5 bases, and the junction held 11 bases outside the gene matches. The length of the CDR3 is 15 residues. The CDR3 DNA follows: TGTGCCACCCAAGGAGAGCGGGAGGGGGACAATGAGCAGTTCTTC. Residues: CATQGEREGDNEQFF.

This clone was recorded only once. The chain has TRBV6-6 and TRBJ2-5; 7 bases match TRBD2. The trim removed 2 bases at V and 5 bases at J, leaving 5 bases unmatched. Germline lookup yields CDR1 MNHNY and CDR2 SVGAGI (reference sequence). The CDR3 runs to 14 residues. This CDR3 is CASSYAGREETQYF. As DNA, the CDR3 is TGTGCCAGCAGTTACGCGGGGAGGGAGGAGACCCAGTACTTC.

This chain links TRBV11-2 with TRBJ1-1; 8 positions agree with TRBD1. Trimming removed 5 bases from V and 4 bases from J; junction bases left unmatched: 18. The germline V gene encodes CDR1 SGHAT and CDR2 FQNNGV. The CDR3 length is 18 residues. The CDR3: CASSPIRGRGAEGTEAFF. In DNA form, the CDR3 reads TGTGCCAGCAGCCCAATCAGGGGGCGCGGGGCTGAAGGCACTGAAGCTTTCTTT.

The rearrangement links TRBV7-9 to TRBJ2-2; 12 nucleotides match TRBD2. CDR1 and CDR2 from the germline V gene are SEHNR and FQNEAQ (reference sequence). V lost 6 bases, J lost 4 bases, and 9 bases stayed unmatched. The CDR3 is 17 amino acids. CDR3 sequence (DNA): TGTGCCAGCAGGGGGACTAGCGGGTTCCCGGGCACCGGGGAGCTGTTTTTT. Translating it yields CASRGTSGFPGTGELFF.

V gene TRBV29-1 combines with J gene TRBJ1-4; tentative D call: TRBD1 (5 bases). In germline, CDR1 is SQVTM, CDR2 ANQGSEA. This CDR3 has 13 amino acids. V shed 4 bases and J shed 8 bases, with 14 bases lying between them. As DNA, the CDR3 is TGCAGCGTTGGGGCAGGGTTTGAGGAAAAACTGTTTTTT. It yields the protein CSVGAGFEEKLFF.

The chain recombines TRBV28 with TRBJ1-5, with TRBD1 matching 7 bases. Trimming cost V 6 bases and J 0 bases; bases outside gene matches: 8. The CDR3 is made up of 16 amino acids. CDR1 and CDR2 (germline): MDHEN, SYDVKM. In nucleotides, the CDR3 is TGTGCCAGCAGGTACCTGGACAGGTTTAGCAATCAGCCCCAGCATTTT. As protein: CASRYLDRFSNQPQHF.

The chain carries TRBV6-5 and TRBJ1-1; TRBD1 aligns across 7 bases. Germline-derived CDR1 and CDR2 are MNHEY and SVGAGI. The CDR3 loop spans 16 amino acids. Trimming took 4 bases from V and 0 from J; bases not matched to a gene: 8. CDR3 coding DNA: TGTGCCAGCAGTTCGAAACAGGGGATCATGAACACTGAAGCTTTCTTT. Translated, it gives CASSSKQGIMNTEAFF.

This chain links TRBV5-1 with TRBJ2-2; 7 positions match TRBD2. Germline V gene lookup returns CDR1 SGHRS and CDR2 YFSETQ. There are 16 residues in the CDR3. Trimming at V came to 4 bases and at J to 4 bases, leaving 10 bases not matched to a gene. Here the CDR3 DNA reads TGCGCCAGCAGCCCGGGACTACAATTAAGCACCGGGGAGCTGTTTTTT. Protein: CASSPGLQLSTGELFF.

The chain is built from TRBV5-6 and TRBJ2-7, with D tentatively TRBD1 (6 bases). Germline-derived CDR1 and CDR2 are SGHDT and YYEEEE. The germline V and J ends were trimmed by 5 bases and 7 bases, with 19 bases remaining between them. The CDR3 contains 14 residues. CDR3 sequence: CASRMRQGFGEQYF. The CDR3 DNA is TGTGCCAGCAGAATGAGGCAGGGGTTTGGGGAGCAGTACTTC.

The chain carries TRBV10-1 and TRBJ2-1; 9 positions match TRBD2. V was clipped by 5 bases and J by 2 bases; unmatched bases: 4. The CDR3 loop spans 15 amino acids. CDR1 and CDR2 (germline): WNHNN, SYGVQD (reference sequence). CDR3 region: CASSSAGGTYNEQFF. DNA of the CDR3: TGCGCCAGCAGTTCAGCGGGAGGCACCTACAATGAGCAGTTCTTC.

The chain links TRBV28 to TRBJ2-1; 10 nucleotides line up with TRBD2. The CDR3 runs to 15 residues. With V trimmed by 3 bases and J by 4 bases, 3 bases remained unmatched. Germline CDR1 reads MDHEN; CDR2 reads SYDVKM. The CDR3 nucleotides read TGTGCCAGCAGTTTGTCTAGCGGGAGATACAATGAGCAGTTCTTC. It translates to CASSLSSGRYNEQFF. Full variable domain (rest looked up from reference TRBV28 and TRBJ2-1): DVKVTQSSRYLVKRTGEKVFLECVQDMDHENMFWYRQDPGLGLRLIYFSYDVKMKEKGDIPEGYSVSREKKERFSLILESASTNQTSMYLCASSLSSGRYNEQFFGPGTRLTVL.

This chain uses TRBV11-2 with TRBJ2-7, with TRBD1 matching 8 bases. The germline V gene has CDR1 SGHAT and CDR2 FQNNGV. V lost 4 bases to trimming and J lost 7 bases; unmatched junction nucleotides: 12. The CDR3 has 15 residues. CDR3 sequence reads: CASSSLRGRKEEQYF. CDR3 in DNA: TGTGCCAGCAGCTCACTCAGGGGGCGGAAGGAGGAGCAGTACTTC.

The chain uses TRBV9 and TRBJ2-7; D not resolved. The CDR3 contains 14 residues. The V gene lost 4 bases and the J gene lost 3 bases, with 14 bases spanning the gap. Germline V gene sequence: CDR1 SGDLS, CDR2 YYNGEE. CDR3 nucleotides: TGTGCCAGCAGCCCCGGGTCTACGATCTACGAGCAGTACTTC. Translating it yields CASSPGSTIYEQYF.